The clone carrying this TCR beta chain was recorded many times. As yet, its antigen is unknown. No ophthalmopathy progression within 18 months constituted stable Graves' hyperthyroidism. Lactation, pregnancy, other autoimmune disease or uncontrolled infection excluded patients. There are 12 residues in the CDR3. The germline CDR1 and CDR2 sequences are DFQATT and SNEGSKA (reference sequence). Deletions cut 6 bases from V and 0 bases from J, with 8 bases between. TCR beta CDR3 regions were amplified from RNA. First-round RT-PCR with HTBI primers amplified the TCR CDR3 region. From the multiplex PCR reads, TCRdb called clonotypes with MiXCR, one entry per CDR3 protein. The repertoire holds fewer than 750,000 distinct CDR3 sequences, with about 45% as singletons. The record originates from a study of T cells in Graves' hyperthyroidism and ophthalmopathy. Overall study findings and caveats: Most thyroid clonotypes expanded above 0.001 were also detected in blood.

The origin of this receptor is a woman between 18 and 30 years old with Graves' hyperthyroidism. Material: peripheral blood or thyroid tissue (not recorded which). This chain links TRBV20-1 with TRBJ1-2; D call uncertain. The CDR3 bases are TGCAGTGCCACAACAGCTAACTATGGCTACACCTTC. Its protein is CSATTANYGYTF.